The T cell receptor beta chain under discussion was sequenced for a study of T cell responses to AZD1222 COVID-19 vaccine. The study, taken as a whole, reports: Targets within unmutated variant regions were reportedly found for nearly half of spike-specific TCRs. Of the AZD1222 recipients, only six were seropositive at baseline. Most donors were white British, females outnumbered males, and clonal diversity was possibly underestimated.

Some clones are missing from TCRdb's copy, which holds only in-frame ones; the method was immunoSEQ multiplex PCR. Of 90,000 to 150,000 clones listed, around 90% are singletons. From germline, CDR1 is SGHRS and CDR2 YFSETQ. The CDR3 has 12 amino acids. Trimming removed 4 bases from V and 7 bases from J; junction bases left unmatched: 5. This clone showed up just once. The antigen is undetermined. Pooled in the analysis were second doses at about 4 or about 12 weeks. Sequencing used peripheral blood, obtained 28 days after the second AZD1222 dose. The sequence came from an adult who received the AZD1222 COVID-19 vaccine. The chain combines TRBV5-1 with TRBJ2-7; 7 nucleotides match TRBD2. The CDR3 here is CASSEPGGEQYF. CDR3 coding DNA: TGCGCCAGCAGCGAGCCCGGGGGGGAGCAGTACTTC.